Each of the 21 T cell receptor beta chains below was sequenced from the same sample in a study of monozygotic twins with inflammatory bowel disease. TCRdb re-called the 5' RACE reads; every CDR3 protein appears as one record, without DNA. The sample table sets out 200,000 to 250,000 distinct CDR3 sequences. Sequenced material: blood. These receptors were taken from a human donor with ulcerative colitis or Crohn's disease, or a healthy co-twin of an affected twin (not recorded which).

The rearrangement links TRBV7-6 to TRBJ2-5. This CDR3 is 13 amino acids long. Germline assignment: CDR1 SGHVS and CDR2 FNYEAQ. CDR3 amino acids: CASSLGNQETQYF.

The chain combines TRBV5-6 with TRBJ1-5; TCRdb proposes TRBD1, but this gene call is untestable without DNA. CDR3 length: 15 amino acids. Germline CDR1 reads SGHDT; CDR2 reads YYEEEE. The CDR3 is CASSSGQGALQPQHF.

The chain combines TRBV18 with TRBJ2-7. The CDR3 covers 17 residues. Germline V gives CDR1 KGHSH, CDR2 LQKENI. The CDR3 here is CASSPPDAQTYSYEQYF.

V and J are TRBV5-1 and TRBJ2-1; TCRdb picks TRBD2, but there is no DNA to check that call. The V gene's germline CDR1 is SGHRS and CDR2 YFSETQ. The CDR3 is 16 residues long. This CDR3 is CASSISGQVMYNEQFF. Combining the CDR3 with reference TRBV5-1 and TRBJ2-1 gives the whole variable domain KAGVTQTPRYLIKTRGQQVTLSCSPISGHRSVSWYQQTPGQGLQFLFEYFSETQRNKGNFPGRFSGRQFSNSRSEMNVSTLELGDSALYLCASSISGQVMYNEQFFGPGTRLTVL.

This rearrangement joins TRBV12-3 or TRBV12-4 to TRBJ2-1; the D call of TRBD1 rests on TCRdb alone, since no DNA is present to check it. The CDR3 covers 14 residues. CDR3: CATQRTGGMGEQFF.

The genes are TRBV19 and TRBJ2-2; the TRBD2 assignment by TCRdb is unverifiable without DNA. The CDR3 covers 15 residues. Germline-derived CDR1 and CDR2 are LNHDA and SQIVND (reference sequence). CDR3: CASRSGGTNTGELFF.

This chain connects TRBV7-2 to TRBJ2-7; TCRdb indicates TRBD1, and absent DNA this call remains unverified. This CDR3 comprises 14 residues. Germline CDR1 and CDR2: SGHTA and FQGNSA. The CDR3 here is CASSLRQGSYEQYF.

This chain joins TRBV5-1 and TRBJ2-1; TCRdb picks TRBD1, but there is no DNA to check that call. The length of the CDR3 is 14 residues. Germline V gives CDR1 SGHRS, CDR2 YFSETQ. This CDR3 is CASSGLHGGDEQFF.

The chain employs TRBV5-1 and TRBJ1-2; TCRdb's D call, TRBD1, is unchecked because there is no DNA. The CDR3 is made up of 15 amino acids. Per the germline V gene, CDR1 is SGHRS and CDR2 is YFSETQ. The CDR3 region is CASSLVGQELYGYTF.

This sequence joins TRBV29-1 and TRBJ1-1; as DNA is missing, the TRBD1 call by TCRdb cannot be tested. The CDR3 covers 13 residues. Germline lookup yields CDR1 SQVTM and CDR2 ANQGSEA. CDR3 loop: CSVRDSMNTEAFF.

The chain joins TRBV12-3 or TRBV12-4 to TRBJ1-6. The CDR3 spans 13 residues. This CDR3 reads CASSLFPLMDLHF.

The gene calls are TRBV7-9 and TRBJ1-3; TCRdb's D call of TRBD1 is untestable without DNA. This CDR3 is built from 14 residues. Germline V gives CDR1 SEHNR, CDR2 FQNEAQ (reference sequence). This chain's CDR3 is CASSLVTGRTTIYF.

The V and J genes are TRBV5-1 and TRBJ2-1; the D gene TCRdb calls, TRBD1, cannot be checked with no DNA. Germline V CDR1 and CDR2: SGHRS, YFSETQ. The CDR3 contains 15 residues. CDR3 sequence reads: CASSLSGGLRDEQFF.

The V and J genes are TRBV5-1 and TRBJ2-2. The CDR3 has 14 amino acids. Per germline, CDR1 SGHRS and CDR2 YFSETQ. CDR3 residues: CASSLGTNTGELFF.

This chain joins TRBV5-6 and TRBJ2-3. Germline V gene data show CDR1 as SGHDT and CDR2 as YYEEEE. There are 14 residues in the CDR3. The CDR3 region is CASSFRVGTDTQYF.

V usage is TRBV20-1 and J usage is TRBJ1-1; TCRdb picks TRBD1, but there is no DNA to check that call. Germline values: CDR1 DFQATT, CDR2 SNEGSKA (reference sequence). This CDR3 contains 14 residues. Here the CDR3 reads CSAPRTAPNTEAFF.

This chain joins TRBV5-1 and TRBJ2-2. This CDR3 has 16 residues. Per germline, CDR1 SGHRS and CDR2 YFSETQ. The CDR3 sequence: CASSLSSLGFPGELFF.

The chain has TRBV7-9 and TRBJ2-1. Germline-derived CDR1 and CDR2 are SEHNR and FQNEAQ (reference sequence). This CDR3 comprises 14 residues. The CDR3 spells CASSPEMSYNEQFF. The full variable domain, rest sourced from reference TRBV7-9 and TRBJ2-1, is DTGVSQNPRHKITKRGQNVTFRCDPISEHNRLYWYRQTLGQGPEFLTYFQNEAQLEKSRLLSDRFSAERPKGSFSTLEIQRTEQGDSAMYLCASSPEMSYNEQFFGPGTRLTVL.

The chain is built from TRBV7-2 and TRBJ1-5; the TCRdb D gene call, TRBD1, has no DNA to confirm it. Looked up from germline, CDR1 is SGHTA and CDR2 is FQGNSA. The CDR3 length is 17 residues. Here the CDR3 reads CASSLETGTGSNQPQHF.

The chain has TRBV6-5 and TRBJ2-3; TCRdb's D call of TRBD1 is untestable without DNA. Germline CDR1 reads MNHEY; CDR2 reads SVGAGI. This CDR3 is built from 15 residues. The CDR3 loop reads CASSYSFRGRNTQYF.

The V and J genes are TRBV7-2 and TRBJ1-5; absent DNA, TCRdb's TRBD1 call cannot be checked. Germline-derived CDR1 and CDR2 are SGHTA and FQGNSA. This CDR3 spans 14 amino acids. The CDR3 is CASSQEGGNQPQHF.